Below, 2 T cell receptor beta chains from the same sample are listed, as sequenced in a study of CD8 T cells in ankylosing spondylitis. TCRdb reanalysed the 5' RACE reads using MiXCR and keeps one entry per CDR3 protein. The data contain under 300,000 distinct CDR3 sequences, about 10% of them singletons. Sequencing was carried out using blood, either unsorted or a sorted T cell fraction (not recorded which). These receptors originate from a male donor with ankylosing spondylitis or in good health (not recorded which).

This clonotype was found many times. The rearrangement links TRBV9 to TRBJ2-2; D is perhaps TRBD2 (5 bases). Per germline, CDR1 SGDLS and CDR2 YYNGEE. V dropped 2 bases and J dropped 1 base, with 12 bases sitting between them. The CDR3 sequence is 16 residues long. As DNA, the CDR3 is TGTGCCAGCAGCGTCGCTAGCCGCTTGAACACCGGGGAGCTGTTTTTT. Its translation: CASSVASRLNTGELFF.

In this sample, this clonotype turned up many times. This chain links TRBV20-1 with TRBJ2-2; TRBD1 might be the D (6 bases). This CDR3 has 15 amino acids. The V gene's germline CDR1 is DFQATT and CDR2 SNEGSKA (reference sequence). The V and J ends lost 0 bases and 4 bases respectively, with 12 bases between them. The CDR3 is CSARDRGQITGELFF. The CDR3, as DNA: TGCAGTGCTAGAGACAGGGGCCAAATCACCGGGGAGCTGTTTTTT.